Listed below are T cell receptor beta chains from one sample, sequenced in a study of blood T cell repertoires in COVID-19. Data came from immunoSEQ multiplex PCR; TCRdb stores just in-frame clones and leaves some out. The data contain under 45,000 clones, about nine tenths of them seen just once; the ten biggest clones take up 8.4%. Specimen: peripheral blood. These TCRs come from a man aged 55 to 70 with active COVID-19. Each CDR3 is given with its conserved first and last residue. The D gene is left open where the match is weak. The listing skips clone size in some rows; elsewhere it reads once, few, many or a size class.

cdr3_aa | cdr3_nt | v_call | d_call | j_call | clone_size
CATSSNSPYGYTF | TGTGCCACCAGCAGCAACTCTCCTTATGGCTACACCTTC | TRBV15 | . | TRBJ1-2 | .
CASSYFSYEQYF | TGTGCCAGCAGCTACTTTTCCTACGAGCAGTACTTC | TRBV3-1/TRBV3-2 | . | TRBJ2-7 | .
CASSLTGTSGQNEQFF | TGTGCCAGCAGCTTAACCGGGACTAGCGGGCAGAATGAGCAGTTCTTC | TRBV7-2 | TRBD2 | TRBJ2-1 | .
CASRRDIYQPQHF | TGTGCCAGTAGGAGGGACATATACCAGCCCCAGCATTTT | TRBV19 | . | TRBJ1-5 | .
CASSHTYEQYF | TGTGCCAGCAGCCACACCTACGAGCAGTACTTC | TRBV14 | . | TRBJ2-7 | .
CASSGTAQETQYF | TGTGCCAGTAGCGGGACAGCCCAAGAGACCCAGTACTTC | TRBV19 | TRBD1 | TRBJ2-5 | .
CASSPSTGYGYTF | TGTGCCAGCAGCCCCTCGACAGGCTATGGCTACACCTTC | TRBV4-2 | . | TRBJ1-2 | .
CASSATGTQETQYF | TGTGCCAGCAGCGCGACAGGGACCCAAGAGACCCAGTACTTC | TRBV7-7 | TRBD1 | TRBJ2-5 | once
CASSVYREDYGYTF | TGTGCCAGTAGTGTTTACAGGGAAGACTATGGCTACACCTTC | TRBV19 | . | TRBJ1-2 | .
CATRRVSTDTQYF | TGTGCCACCCGGCGGGTAAGCACAGATACGCAGTATTTT | TRBV6-5 | . | TRBJ2-3 | .
CASSRGQFNTEAFF | TGTGCCAGCAGCCGGGGACAGTTCAACACTGAAGCTTTCTTT | TRBV3-1/TRBV3-2 | TRBD1 | TRBJ1-1 | .
CASSSLLTGKAFF | TGTGCCAGCAGTTCTTTACTTACAGGGAAAGCTTTCTTT | TRBV27 | . | TRBJ1-1 | .
CASSLEAGGDEKLFF | TGTGCCAGCAGCTTAGAGGCAGGGGGTGATGAAAAACTGTTTTTT | TRBV11-2 | TRBD1 | TRBJ1-4 | .